This TCR beta chain was profiled in a study of blood T cell repertoires in COVID-19. Overall study: Whether acute or convalescent, the COVID-19 samples came from the United States, Italy and Spain. Sample material is recorded as cDNA or gDNA derived from T cells, B-cell-depleted T cells, or PBMCs.

Authors' processing steps: For nucleated cells, counts were estimated from reference gene primer amplification. Measured with immunoSEQ multiplex PCR; TCRdb has only the in-frame clones, and not every one. From that table come the V and J calls and clone size; the DNA was used to work out D and trimming. Counted here are over 350,000 clones, roughly 90% occurring once; the ten biggest clones make up 1.4%. This CDR3 has 14 amino acids. Germline CDR1 reads SEHNR; CDR2 reads FQNEAQ (reference sequence). The V gene lost 2 bases and the J gene lost 5 bases, with 13 bases spanning the gap. The J gene is TRBJ2-7, the V gene TRBV7-9; D possibly corresponds to TRBD2 (5 bases). This clonotype was obtained from a woman aged 25 to 39 with active or convalescent COVID-19. The specimen was peripheral blood. In DNA, the CDR3 is TGTGCCAGCAGCTTAAATGAGGGCTTGAACGAGCAGTACTTC. Protein: CASSLNEGLNEQYF. Drawing the rest from reference TRBV7-9 and TRBJ2-7, the complete variable domain is DTGVSQNPRHKITKRGQNVTFRCDPISEHNRLYWYRQTLGQGPEFLTYFQNEAQLEKSRLLSDRFSAERPKGSFSTLEIQRTEQGDSAMYLCASSLNEGLNEQYFGPGTRLTVT.